The clone carrying this T cell receptor (beta chain) was observed many times. Antigen specificity is unknown. The V end was cut by 1 base, the J end by 0 bases, with 11 bases between. CDR3 length: 16 residues. Germline CDR1 and CDR2: SGHTA and FQGNSA. TCRdb passed the RT-PCR reads through MiXCR, listing each CDR3 protein once. Among under 550,000 distinct CDR3 sequences listed, about 7.2% were seen once. The data are from a study of response to subunit inactivated influenza vaccine. Study outcomes and limitations: It was suggested by the authors that few new T cells are recruited by each seasonal influenza vaccination.

V is TRBV7-2 and J is TRBJ2-3, with D perhaps being TRBD1 or TRBD2 (5 bases each). The starting material was PBMCs from blood, obtained less than 30 months after vaccination. This clonotype was obtained from a man aged 50-75 years who received an inactivated influenza vaccine. CDR3 sequence reads: CASSLGRGYSTDTQYF. The CDR3 nucleotides are TGTGCCAGCAGCTTAGGTCGGGGCTACAGCACAGATACGCAGTATTTT.